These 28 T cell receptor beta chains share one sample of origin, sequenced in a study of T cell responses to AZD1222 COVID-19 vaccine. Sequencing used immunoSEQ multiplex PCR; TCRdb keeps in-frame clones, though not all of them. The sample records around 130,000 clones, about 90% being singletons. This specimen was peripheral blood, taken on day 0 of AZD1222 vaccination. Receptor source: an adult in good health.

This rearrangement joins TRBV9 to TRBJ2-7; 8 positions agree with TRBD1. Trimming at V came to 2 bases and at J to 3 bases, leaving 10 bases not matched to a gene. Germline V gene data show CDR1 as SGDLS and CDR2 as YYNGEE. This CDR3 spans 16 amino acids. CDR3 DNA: TGTGCCAGCAGCGTTAAGGGGGACAGGAGCGTCTACGAGCAGTACTTC. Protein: CASSVKGDRSVYEQYF.

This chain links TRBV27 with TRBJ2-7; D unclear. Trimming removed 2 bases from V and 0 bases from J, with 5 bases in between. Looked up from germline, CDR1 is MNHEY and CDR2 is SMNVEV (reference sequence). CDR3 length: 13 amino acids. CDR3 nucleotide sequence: TGTGCCAGCAGTTTAGAGAGCTCCTACGAGCAGTACTTC. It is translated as CASSLESSYEQYF.

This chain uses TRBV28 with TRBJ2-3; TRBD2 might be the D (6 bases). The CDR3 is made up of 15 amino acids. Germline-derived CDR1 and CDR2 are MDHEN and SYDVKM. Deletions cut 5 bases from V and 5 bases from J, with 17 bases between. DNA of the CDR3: TGTGCCAGCAGTCCTCCCCCGGGAGAGGGAGATACGCAGTATTTT. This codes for CASSPPPGEGDTQYF.

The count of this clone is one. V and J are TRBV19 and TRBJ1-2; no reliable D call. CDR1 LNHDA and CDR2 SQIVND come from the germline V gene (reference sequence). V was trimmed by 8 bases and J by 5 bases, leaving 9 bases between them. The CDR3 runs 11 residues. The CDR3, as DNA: TGTGCCAGTCGAGGGCATTATGGCTACACCTTC. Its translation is CASRGHYGYTF.

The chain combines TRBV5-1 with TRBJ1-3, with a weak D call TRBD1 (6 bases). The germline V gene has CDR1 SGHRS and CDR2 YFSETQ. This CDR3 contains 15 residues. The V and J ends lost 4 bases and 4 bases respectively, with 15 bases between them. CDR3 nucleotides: TGCGCCAGCAGCAACCAGGACAGAGGGGGAAACACCATATATTTT. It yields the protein CASSNQDRGGNTIYF. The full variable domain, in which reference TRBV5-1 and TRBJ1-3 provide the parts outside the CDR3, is KAGVTQTPRYLIKTRGQQVTLSCSPISGHRSVSWYQQTPGQGLQFLFEYFSETQRNKGNFPGRFSGRQFSNSRSEMNVSTLELGDSALYLCASSNQDRGGNTIYFGEGSWLTVV.

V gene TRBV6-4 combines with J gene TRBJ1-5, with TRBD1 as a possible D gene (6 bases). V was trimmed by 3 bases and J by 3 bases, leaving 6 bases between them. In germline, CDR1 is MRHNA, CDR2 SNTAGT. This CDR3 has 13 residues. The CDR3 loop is CASSEGANQPQHF. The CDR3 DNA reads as TGTGCCAGCAGTGAGGGGGCCAATCAGCCCCAGCATTTT.

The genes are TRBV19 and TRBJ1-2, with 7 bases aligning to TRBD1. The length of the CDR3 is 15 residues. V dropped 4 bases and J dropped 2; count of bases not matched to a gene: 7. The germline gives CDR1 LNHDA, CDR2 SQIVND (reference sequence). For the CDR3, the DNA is TGTGCCAGTAGTACATGGGACAGCCCCAACTATGGCTACACCTTC. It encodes CASSTWDSPNYGYTF.

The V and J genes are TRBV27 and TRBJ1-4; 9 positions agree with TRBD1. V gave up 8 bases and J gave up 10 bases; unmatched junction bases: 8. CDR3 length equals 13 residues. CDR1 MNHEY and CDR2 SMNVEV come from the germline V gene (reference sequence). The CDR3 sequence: CASRAGQGGKLFF. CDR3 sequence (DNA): TGTGCCAGCCGGGCGGGACAGGGTGGAAAACTGTTTTTT.

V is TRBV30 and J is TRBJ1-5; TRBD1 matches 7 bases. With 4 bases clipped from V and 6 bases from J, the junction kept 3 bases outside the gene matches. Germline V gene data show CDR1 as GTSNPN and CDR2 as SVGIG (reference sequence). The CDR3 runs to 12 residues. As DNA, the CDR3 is TGTGCCTGGAACCAGGGGGTTCAGCCCCAGCATTTT. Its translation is CAWNQGVQPQHF.

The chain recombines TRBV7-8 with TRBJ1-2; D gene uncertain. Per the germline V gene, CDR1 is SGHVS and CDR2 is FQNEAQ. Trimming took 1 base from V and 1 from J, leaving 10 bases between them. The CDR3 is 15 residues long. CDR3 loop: CASSLEAGVNYGYTF. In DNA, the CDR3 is TGTGCCAGCAGCTTAGAGGCAGGAGTTAACTATGGCTACACCTTC. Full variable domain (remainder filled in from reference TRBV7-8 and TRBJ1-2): GAGVSQSPRYKVAKRGQDVALRCDPISGHVSLFWYQQALGQGPEFLTYFQNEAQLDKSGLPSDRFFAERPEGSVSTLKIQRTQQEDSAVYLCASSLEAGVNYGYTFGSGTRLTVV.

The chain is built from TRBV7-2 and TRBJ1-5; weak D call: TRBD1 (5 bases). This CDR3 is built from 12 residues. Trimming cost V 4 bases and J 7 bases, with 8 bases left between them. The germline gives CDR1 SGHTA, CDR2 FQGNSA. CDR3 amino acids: CASSYGDQPQHF. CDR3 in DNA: TGTGCCAGCAGCTATGGGGACCAGCCCCAGCATTTT.

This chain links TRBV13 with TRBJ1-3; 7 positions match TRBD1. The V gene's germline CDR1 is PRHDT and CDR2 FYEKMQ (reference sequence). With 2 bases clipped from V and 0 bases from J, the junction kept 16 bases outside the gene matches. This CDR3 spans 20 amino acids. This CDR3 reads CASSLSVRRGTDLSGNTIYF. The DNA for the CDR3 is TGTGCCAGCAGCTTAAGTGTTCGGCGCGGGACAGACCTCTCTGGAAACACCATATATTTT. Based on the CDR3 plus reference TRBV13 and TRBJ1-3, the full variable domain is AAGVIQSPRHLIKEKRETATLKCYPIPRHDTVYWYQQGPGQDPQFLISFYEKMQSDKGSIPDRFSAQQFSDYHSELNMSSLELGDSALYFCASSLSVRRGTDLSGNTIYFGEGSWLTVV.

CDR3 in amino acids: CSATTLGGQFF. CDR3 DNA sequence: TGCAGTGCCACAACTCTAGGGGGCCAGTTCTTC. The chain employs TRBV20-1 and TRBJ2-1, with 7 nucleotides matching TRBD1. The V gene end was trimmed by 6 bases and the J gene end by 13 bases; junction bases not matched to a gene: 9. Germline V lookup: CDR1 DFQATT, CDR2 SNEGSKA (reference sequence). The CDR3 is 11 residues long.

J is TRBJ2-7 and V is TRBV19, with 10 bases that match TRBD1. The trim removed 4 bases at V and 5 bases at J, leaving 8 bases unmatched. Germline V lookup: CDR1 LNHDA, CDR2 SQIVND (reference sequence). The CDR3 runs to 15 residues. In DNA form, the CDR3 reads TGTGCCAGTAGTACCACCGGGACAGGGGTGGACGAGCAGTACTTC. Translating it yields CASSTTGTGVDEQYF.

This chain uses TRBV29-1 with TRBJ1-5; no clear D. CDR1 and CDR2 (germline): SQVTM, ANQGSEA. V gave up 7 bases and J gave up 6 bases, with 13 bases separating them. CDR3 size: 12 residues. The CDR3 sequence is CSDDKVGQPQHF. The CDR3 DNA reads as TGCAGCGACGACAAGGTCGGTCAGCCCCAGCATTTT.

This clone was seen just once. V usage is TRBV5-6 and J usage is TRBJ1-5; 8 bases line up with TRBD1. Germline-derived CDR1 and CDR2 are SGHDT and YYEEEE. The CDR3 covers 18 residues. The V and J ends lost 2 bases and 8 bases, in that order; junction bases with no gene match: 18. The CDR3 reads CASSFTAARGQDGEPQHF. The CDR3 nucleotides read TGTGCCAGCAGCTTCACTGCCGCTCGGGGACAGGATGGGGAGCCCCAGCATTTT.

The CDR3 region has the DNA TGTGCCAGCAGCTCATCCGGGGGGACAGTTCAGCCCCAGCATTTT. Encoded protein: CASSSSGGTVQPQHF. The chain carries TRBV7-9 and TRBJ1-5; 7 bases match TRBD1. The ends lost 4 bases at V and 6 bases at J; junction bases unmatched: 9. This CDR3 has 15 amino acids. The germline V gene has CDR1 SEHNR and CDR2 FQNEAQ (reference sequence).

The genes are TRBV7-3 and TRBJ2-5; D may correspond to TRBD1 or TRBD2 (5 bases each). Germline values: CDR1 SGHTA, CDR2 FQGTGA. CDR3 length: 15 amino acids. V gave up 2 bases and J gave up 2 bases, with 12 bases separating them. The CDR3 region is CASSLGLGEQETQYF. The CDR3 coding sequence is TGTGCCAGCAGCTTAGGTTTGGGGGAACAAGAGACCCAGTACTTC. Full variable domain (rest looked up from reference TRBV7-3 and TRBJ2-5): GAGVSQTPSNKVTEKGKYVELRCDPISGHTALYWYRQSLGQGPEFLIYFQGTGAADDSGLPNDRFFAVRPEGSVSTLKIQRTERGDSAVYLCASSLGLGEQETQYFGPGTRLLVL.

The CDR3 DNA reads TGTGCCAGCAGTTACGAGGGGTTTGGAGCTTTCTTT. Its protein is CASSYEGFGAFF. The J gene is TRBJ1-1, the V gene TRBV6-2 or TRBV6-3, with D perhaps TRBD1 (5 bases). Per the germline V gene, CDR1 is MNHEY and CDR2 is SVGEGT. Trimming took 2 bases from V and 10 from J, leaving 11 bases between them. The CDR3 spans 12 residues.

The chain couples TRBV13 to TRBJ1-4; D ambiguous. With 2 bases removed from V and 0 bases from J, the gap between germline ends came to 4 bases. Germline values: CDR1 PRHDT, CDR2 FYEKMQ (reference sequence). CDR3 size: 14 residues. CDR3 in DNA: TGTGCCAGCAGCTTACGGGCAACTAATGAAAAACTGTTTTTT. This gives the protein CASSLRATNEKLFF.

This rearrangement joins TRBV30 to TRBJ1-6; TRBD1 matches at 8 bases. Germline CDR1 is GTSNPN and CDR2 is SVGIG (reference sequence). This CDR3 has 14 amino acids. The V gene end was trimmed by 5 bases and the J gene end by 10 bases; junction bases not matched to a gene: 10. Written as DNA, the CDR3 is TGTGCCTGGTCCCACGGACAGGGTGGATCACCCCTCCACTTT. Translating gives CAWSHGQGGSPLHF.

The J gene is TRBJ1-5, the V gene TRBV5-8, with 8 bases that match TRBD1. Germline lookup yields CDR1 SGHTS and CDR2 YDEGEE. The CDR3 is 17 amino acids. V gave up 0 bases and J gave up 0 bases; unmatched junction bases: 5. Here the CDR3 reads CASSLGQGAYSNQPQHF. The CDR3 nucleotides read TGTGCCAGCAGCTTGGGTCAGGGGGCCTATAGCAATCAGCCCCAGCATTTT. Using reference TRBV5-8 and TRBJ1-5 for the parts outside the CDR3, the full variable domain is EAGVTQSPTHLIKTRGQQATLRCSPISGHTSVYWYQQALGLGLQFLLWYDEGEERNRGNFPPRFSGRQFPNYSSELNVNALELEDSALYLCASSLGQGAYSNQPQHFGDGTRLSIL.

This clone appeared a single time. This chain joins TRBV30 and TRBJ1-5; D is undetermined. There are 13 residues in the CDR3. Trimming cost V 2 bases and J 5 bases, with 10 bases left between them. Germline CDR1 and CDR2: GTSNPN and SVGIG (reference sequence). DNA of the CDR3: TGTGCCTGGAGTTTGGCAGGAGATCAGCCCCAGCATTTT. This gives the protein CAWSLAGDQPQHF.

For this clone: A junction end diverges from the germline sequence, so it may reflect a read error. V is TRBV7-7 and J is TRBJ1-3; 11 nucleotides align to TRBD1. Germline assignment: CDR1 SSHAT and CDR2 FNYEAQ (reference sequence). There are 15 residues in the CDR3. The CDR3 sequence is CASSRGQGVENTIYF. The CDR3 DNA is TGTGCTAGCAGCCGGGGACAGGGGGTGGAAAACACCATATATTTT.

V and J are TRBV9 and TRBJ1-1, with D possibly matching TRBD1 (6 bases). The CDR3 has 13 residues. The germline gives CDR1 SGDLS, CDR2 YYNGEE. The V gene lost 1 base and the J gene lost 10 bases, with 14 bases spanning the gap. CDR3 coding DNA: TGTGCCAGCAGCGTAAACACAGGGTCAGTAGCTTTCTTT. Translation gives CASSVNTGSVAFF.

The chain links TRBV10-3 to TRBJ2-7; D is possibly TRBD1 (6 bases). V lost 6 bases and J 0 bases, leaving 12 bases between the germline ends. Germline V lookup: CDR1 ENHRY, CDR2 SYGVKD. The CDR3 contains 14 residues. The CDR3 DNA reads TGTGCCATCAGCGCAGGGACAAGCTCCTACGAGCAGTACTTC. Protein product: CAISAGTSSYEQYF.

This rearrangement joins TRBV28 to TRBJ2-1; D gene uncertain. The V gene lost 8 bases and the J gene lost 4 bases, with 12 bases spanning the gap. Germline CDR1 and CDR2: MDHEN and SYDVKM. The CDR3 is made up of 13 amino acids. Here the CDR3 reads CASGPTSYNEQFF. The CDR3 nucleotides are TGTGCCAGCGGGCCAACCTCATACAATGAGCAGTTCTTC.

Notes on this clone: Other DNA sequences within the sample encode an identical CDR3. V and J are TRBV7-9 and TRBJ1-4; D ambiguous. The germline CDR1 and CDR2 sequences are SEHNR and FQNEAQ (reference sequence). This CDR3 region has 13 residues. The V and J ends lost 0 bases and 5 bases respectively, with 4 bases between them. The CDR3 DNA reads TGTGCCAGCAGCTTAGCACCGAATGAAAAACTGTTTTTT. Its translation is CASSLAPNEKLFF.